Listed below are T cell receptor beta chains from one sample, sequenced in a study of post-analysis software for immune sequencing data. TCRdb reanalysed the PCR reads using MiXCR and keeps one entry per CDR3 protein. The sample shows fewer than 850,000 distinct CDR3 sequences, 35% to 55% of them seen only once. Input material: blood. The receptors were gathered from a girl aged 5-17 years with multiple sclerosis. Both conserved end residues are part of each CDR3. D genes are given only for firm matches. Size is stated for part of the rows, as once, few or many counts, or as a class when the clone is expanded.

v_gene	abundance	d_gene	j_gene	CDR3nt	CDR3aa
TRBV9	.	.	TRBJ2-2	TGTGCCAGCAGCGTAGAAAGCGGCGGAGGTCAAACCGGGGAGCTGTTTTTT	CASSVESGGGQTGELFF
TRBV28	few	TRBD2	TRBJ2-4	TGTGCCAGCACCACCCCGGGACTAGCGGGAGGGCCTGGCAAAAACATTCAGTACTTC	CASTTPGLAGGPGKNIQYF
TRBV29-1	.	.	TRBJ2-2	TGCAGCGTTAGGTCCAACACCGGGGAGCTGTTTTTT	CSVRSNTGELFF
TRBV20-1	.	.	TRBJ2-5	TGCAGTGCTAGGTCGAACGGACAGCTCCAAGAGACCCAGTACTTC	CSARSNGQLQETQYF
TRBV20-1	few	.	TRBJ1-1	TGCAGTGCCGCACAGGGCCTGAACACTGAAGCTTTCTTT	CSAAQGLNTEAFF
TRBV20-1	few	TRBD1	TRBJ2-7	TGCAGTGTTAAACAGGGGAGTCATCCCTACGAGCAGTACTTC	CSVKQGSHPYEQYF
TRBV9	.	.	TRBJ1-1	TGTGCCAGCAGCTCAGGGTTGAGAACTGAAGCTTTCTTT	CASSSGLRTEAFF
TRBV29-1	.	.	TRBJ1-1	TGCAGCGTTGCGATGGGGAACACTGAAGCTTTCTTT	CSVAMGNTEAFF
TRBV7-8	few	TRBD2	TRBJ2-5	TGTGCCAGCAGGGGAGCGGCGGGACTATCCACCGTCGAGACCCAGTACTTC	CASRGAAGLSTVETQYF
TRBV29-1	.	TRBD1	TRBJ2-7	TGCAGCGTTGAAGAGGGACAGGTTGATTCCTACGAGCAGTACTTC	CSVEEGQVDSYEQYF
TRBV7-3	few	TRBD1	TRBJ2-5	TGTGCCAGCAGCTTACTGCCCCGGGACAGGGACCAAGAGACCCAGTACTTC	CASSLLPRDRDQETQYF
TRBV7-9	.	.	TRBJ2-7	TGTGCCGCGGCGGACTATTCCTACGAGCAGTACTTC	CAAADYSYEQYF
TRBV5-6	many	TRBD2	TRBJ2-1	TGTGCCAGCAGCCGGACTAGCGGCTCCTACAATGAGCAGTTCTTC	CASSRTSGSYNEQFF
TRBV12-5	few	.	TRBJ2-5	TGTGCTAGTGGCCAACGTCCGGACCAAGAGACCCAGTACTTC	CASGQRPDQETQYF
TRBV25-1	once	.	TRBJ2-4	TGTGCCAGCAGTGCCCCAGGGGTAGCCAAAAACATTCAGTACTTC	CASSAPGVAKNIQYF
TRBV6-1	.	.	TRBJ1-2	TGTGCCAGCAGTGAATGGGCAGGGCGCGGCTACACCTTC	CASSEWAGRGYTF
TRBV4-1	.	.	TRBJ1-1	TGCGCCAGCAGCCGAGGCCCGGTTAGGAACACTGAAGCTTTCTTT	CASSRGPVRNTEAFF
TRBV7-2	.	.	TRBJ1-1	TGTGCCAGCAGCGCCGAAGGGGTTAGAGCTTTCTTT	CASSAEGVRAFF
TRBV4-3	few	.	TRBJ2-7	TGTGCCAGCAGCCAGGTGGGGTCCTACGAGCAGTACTTC	CASSQVGSYEQYF
TRBV5-8	.	TRBD1	TRBJ2-4	TGTGCCAGCAGCTCCTGGACAGGGGGCGTCATTCAGTACTTC	CASSSWTGGVIQYF
TRBV24-1	.	.	TRBJ2-1	TGTGCCACTTCTGGGTGGAGCTCCTACAATGAGCAGTTCTTC	CATSGWSSYNEQFF
TRBV29-1	few	TRBD1	TRBJ1-2	TGCAGCGCAAACAGGGGGCCGGACTATGGCTACACCTTC	CSANRGPDYGYTF
TRBV6-1	.	.	TRBJ2-5	TGTGCCAGCAGCGCAAAGGGCCCTCCAGCTTCCCAAGAGACCCAGTACTTC	CASSAKGPPASQETQYF
TRBV10-2	.	.	TRBJ2-7	TGCGCCAGCAGTGGGAGCGGCTGGGAGCAGTACTTC	CASSGSGWEQYF
TRBV29-1	.	.	TRBJ2-2	TGCAGCGTTGAGACGGGGTTAAACACCGGGGAGCTGTTTTTT	CSVETGLNTGELFF
TRBV2	few	TRBD2	TRBJ2-7	TGTGCCAGCAGTGAATGGCGGGGGGCGGGAACCGAGCAGTACTTC	CASSEWRGAGTEQYF
TRBV4-1	once	TRBD2	TRBJ2-7	TGCGCCAGCAGCCAAGTGGGGACTAGGAGCTCCTACGAGCAGTACTTC	CASSQVGTRSSYEQYF
TRBV20-1	few	.	TRBJ1-4	TGCAGTGCTAGACCAGGGAGGGTCGCAACTAATGAAAAACTGTTTTTT	CSARPGRVATNEKLFF
TRBV24-1	.	.	TRBJ2-1	TGTGCCACCGCCGGGAGCCCAAACAATGAGCAGTTCTTC	CATAGSPNNEQFF
TRBV20-1	.	.	TRBJ1-3	TGCAGTGTTTATACGGGGGAGACCATATATTTT	CSVYTGETIYF
TRBV7-2	.	.	TRBJ2-1	TGTGCCAGCAGCTCAGAGGTACTGTTTAGGGCCCAGTTCTTC	CASSSEVLFRAQFF
TRBV6-1	.	TRBD1	TRBJ1-1	TGTGCCAGCAGCTTTCTATCCGGACAGGGCATTCCTGAAGCTTTCTTT	CASSFLSGQGIPEAFF
TRBV7-6	few	.	TRBJ2-7	TGTGCCAGCAGCCCCCCTAATGGCCCCCACGAGCAGTACTTC	CASSPPNGPHEQYF
TRBV7-3	.	.	TRBJ2-6	TGTGCCAGCAGCCTACTTCCATACTCTGGGGCCAACGTCCTGACTTTC	CASSLLPYSGANVLTF
TRBV29-1	.	TRBD1	TRBJ2-7	TGCAGCGTAAGGACAGGGTTTGCCTACGAGCAGTACTTC	CSVRTGFAYEQYF
TRBV5-6	few	.	TRBJ2-7	TGTGCCAGCAGCTTTGCTGGCGAGCAGTACTTC	CASSFAGEQYF
TRBV6-6	.	.	TRBJ1-4	TGTGCCAGCAGTTCCCTCTCCTCCGAAAAACTGTTTTTT	CASSSLSSEKLFF
TRBV6-5	.	.	TRBJ1-2	TGTGCCAGCAGTTACCGTAAGTTCCAAGCTAACTATGGCTACACCTTC	CASSYRKFQANYGYTF
TRBV12-3/TRBV12-4	.	.	TRBJ1-1	TGTGCCAGCAGTTCCTCGGGTAGGGGTGTTGAAGCTTTCTTT	CASSSSGRGVEAFF
TRBV4-2	.	TRBD2	TRBJ2-5	TGTGCCAGCAGCCAAAGTCTAGTAAGTCGTGGGGGAGGGCCAAGAGATGAGCAGTACTTC	CASSQSLVSRGGGPRDEQYF
TRBV7-8	few	TRBD2	TRBJ2-5	TGTGCCAGCAGCTTAGTACTAGCGGGAGGGGGTATGCAGTACTTC	CASSLVLAGGGMQYF
TRBV12-3/TRBV12-4	.	.	TRBJ2-1	TGTGCCAGCAGTTCTCCCGCAGTTTCCTACAATGAGCAGTTCTTC	CASSSPAVSYNEQFF
TRBV6-5	.	.	TRBJ2-1	TGTGCCAGCAGTCCGAGACAGGCCACCTACAATGAGCAGTTCTTC	CASSPRQATYNEQFF
TRBV27	.	TRBD2	TRBJ2-1	TGTGCCAGCAGTGGACTAGCGGGAGAGGGCCCCTACAATGAGCAGTTCTTC	CASSGLAGEGPYNEQFF
TRBV12-3/TRBV12-4	few	.	TRBJ2-1	TGTGCCAGCAGCCAGACTGGCGGCTACAATGAGCAGTTCTTC	CASSQTGGYNEQFF
TRBV28	.	.	TRBJ1-2	TGTGCCAGCAGGTACAGCGGGTCCAACTATGGCTACACCTTC	CASRYSGSNYGYTF
TRBV28	few	.	TRBJ1-2	TGTGCCAGCAGCTATCTGGACCGTGGCATTGATGGCTACACCTTC	CASSYLDRGIDGYTF
TRBV4-2	.	.	TRBJ1-4	TGTGCCAGCAGCCAAGATTACGAACTAAAGCTGTTTTTT	CASSQDYELKLFF
TRBV5-6	once	.	TRBJ1-2	TGTGCCAGCAGCTTCGGAAGTCGCCTTGGCTACACCTTC	CASSFGSRLGYTF